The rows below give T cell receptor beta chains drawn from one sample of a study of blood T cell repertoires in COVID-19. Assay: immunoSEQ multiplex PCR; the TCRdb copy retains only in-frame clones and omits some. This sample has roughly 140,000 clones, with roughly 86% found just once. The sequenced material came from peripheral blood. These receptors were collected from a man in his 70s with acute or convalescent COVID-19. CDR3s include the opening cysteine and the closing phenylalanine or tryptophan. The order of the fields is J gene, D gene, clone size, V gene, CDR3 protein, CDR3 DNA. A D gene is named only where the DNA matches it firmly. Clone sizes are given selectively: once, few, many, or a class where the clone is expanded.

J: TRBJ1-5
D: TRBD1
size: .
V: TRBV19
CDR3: CASRTKQGAGNQPQHF
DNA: TGTGCCAGTAGGACAAAACAGGGGGCAGGGAATCAGCCCCAGCATTTT

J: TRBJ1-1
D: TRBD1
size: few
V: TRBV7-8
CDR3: CASSPTLGTGNTEAFF
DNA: TGTGCCAGCAGCCCCACCCTAGGGACAGGGAACACTGAAGCTTTCTTT

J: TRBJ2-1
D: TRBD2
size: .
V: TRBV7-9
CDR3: CASRRGTNNEQFF
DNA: TGTGCCAGCAGGCGGGGGACGAACAATGAGCAGTTCTTC

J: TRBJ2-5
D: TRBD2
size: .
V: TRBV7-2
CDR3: CASSLGGLAVQETQYF
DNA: TGTGCCAGCAGCTTAGGGGGACTAGCAGTCCAAGAGACCCAGTACTTC

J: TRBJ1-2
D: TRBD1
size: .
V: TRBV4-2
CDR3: CASSQSDRDRGGYTF
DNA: TGTGCCAGCAGCCAATCGGACAGGGATCGAGGGGGCTACACCTTC

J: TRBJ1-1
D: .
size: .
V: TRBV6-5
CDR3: CASSHTSGRTEAFF
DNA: TGTGCCAGCAGTCACACGTCAGGCAGGACTGAAGCTTTCTTT

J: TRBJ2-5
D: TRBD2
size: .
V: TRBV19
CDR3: CASSAHLTSGGETQYF
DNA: TGTGCCAGTAGTGCCCACCTGACTAGCGGGGGGGAGACCCAGTACTTC

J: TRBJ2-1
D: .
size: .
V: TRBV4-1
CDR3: CASSQDHRGNEQFF
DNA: TGCGCCAGCAGCCAAGATCACCGAGGGAATGAGCAGTTCTTC

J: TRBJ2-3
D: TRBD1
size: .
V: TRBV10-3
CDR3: CATTGGGHTDTQYF
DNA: TGTGCCACGACAGGGGGAGGACACACAGATACGCAGTATTTT

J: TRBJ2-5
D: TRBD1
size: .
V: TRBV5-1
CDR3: CASRPGQGVGKTQYF
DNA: TGCGCCAGCAGGCCAGGACAGGGGGTTGGGAAGACCCAGTACTTC

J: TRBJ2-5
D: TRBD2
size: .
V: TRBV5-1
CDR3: CASSYGGKETQYF
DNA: TGCGCCAGCAGCTACGGGGGGAAAGAGACCCAGTACTTC

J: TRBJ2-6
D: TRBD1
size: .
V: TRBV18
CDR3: CASSQQSGGNGANVLTF
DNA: TGTGCCAGCTCACAGCAGTCAGGGGGCAATGGGGCCAACGTCCTGACTTTC

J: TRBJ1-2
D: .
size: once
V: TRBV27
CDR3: CASSFLKDSSLYGYTF
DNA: TGTGCCAGCAGTTTCTTAAAGGACAGTTCCCTATATGGCTACACCTTC

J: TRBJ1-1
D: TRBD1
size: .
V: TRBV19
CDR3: CASSAQGGRIEAFF
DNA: TGTGCCAGTAGTGCGCAGGGGGGACGGATTGAAGCTTTCTTT

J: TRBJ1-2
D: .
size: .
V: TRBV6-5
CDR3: CASRRDGGGYTF
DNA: TGTGCCAGCAGACGGGACGGAGGGGGCTACACCTTC

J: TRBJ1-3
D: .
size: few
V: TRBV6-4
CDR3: CASRPTGNFGNTIYF
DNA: TGTGCCAGCAGACCGACAGGTAACTTTGGAAACACCATATATTTT

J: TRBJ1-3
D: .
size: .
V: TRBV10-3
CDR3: CAISESNPRGTIYF
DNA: TGTGCCATCAGTGAGTCGAATCCGCGGGGCACCATATATTTT

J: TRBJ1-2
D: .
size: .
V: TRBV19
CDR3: CASSMAGHGYTF
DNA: TGTGCCAGTAGTATGGCTGGGCATGGCTACACCTTC

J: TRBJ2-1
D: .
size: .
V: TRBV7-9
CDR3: CASSSSGGGAYNEQFF
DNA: TGTGCCAGCAGCTCTAGCGGAGGGGGGGCCTACAATGAGCAGTTCTTC

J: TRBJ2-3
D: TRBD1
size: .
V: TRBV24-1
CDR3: CATSDRATTDTQYF
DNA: TGTGCCACCTCCGACAGGGCGACCACAGATACGCAGTATTTT

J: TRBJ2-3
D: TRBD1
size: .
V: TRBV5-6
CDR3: CASSRPQTGALTDTQYF
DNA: TGTGCCAGCAGCCGACCACAGACAGGGGCACTCACAGATACGCAGTATTTT

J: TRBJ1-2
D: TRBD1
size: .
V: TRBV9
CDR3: CASSPQYRQGAGYTF
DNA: TGTGCCAGCAGCCCCCAATACCGACAGGGGGCAGGCTACACCTTC

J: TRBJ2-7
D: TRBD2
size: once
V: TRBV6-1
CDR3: CASSEGLAGGQGIYEQYF
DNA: TGTGCCAGCAGTGAAGGGCTAGCGGGGGGGCAGGGAATCTACGAGCAGTACTTC

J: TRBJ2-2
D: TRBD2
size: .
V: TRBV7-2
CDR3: CASSLPGLLTGELFF
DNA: TGTGCCAGCAGCTTACCGGGACTATTAACCGGGGAGCTGTTTTTT

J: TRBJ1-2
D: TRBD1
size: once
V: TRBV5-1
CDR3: CASSFVPGQDGYTF
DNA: TGCGCCAGCAGCTTCGTCCCGGGACAGGATGGCTACACCTTC

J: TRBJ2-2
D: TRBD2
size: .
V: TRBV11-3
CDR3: CASSLDRLAGGPTGELFF
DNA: TGTGCCAGCAGCTTAGATCGACTAGCGGGGGGGCCTACCGGGGAGCTGTTTTTT

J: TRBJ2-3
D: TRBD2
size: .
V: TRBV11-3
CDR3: CASSRTSGGGTDTQYF
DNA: TGTGCCAGCAGCAGGACTAGCGGGGGGGGCACAGATACGCAGTATTTT

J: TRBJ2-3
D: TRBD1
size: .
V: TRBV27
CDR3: CASSPSPGQGKTDTQYF
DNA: TGTGCCAGCAGCCCATCTCCGGGACAGGGAAAAACAGATACGCAGTATTTT

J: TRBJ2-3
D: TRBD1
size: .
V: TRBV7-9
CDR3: CASSLGTGLSTDTQYF
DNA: TGTGCCAGCAGCTTGGGGACAGGCCTTAGCACAGATACGCAGTATTTT

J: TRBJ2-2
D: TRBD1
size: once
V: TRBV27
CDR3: CASRDRAQTGELFF
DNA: TGTGCCAGCAGGGACAGGGCCCAAACCGGGGAGCTGTTTTTT

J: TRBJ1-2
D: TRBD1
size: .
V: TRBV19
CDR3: CASSISSQRQGRGYTF
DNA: TGTGCCAGTAGTATCTCTAGTCAGAGACAGGGACGTGGCTACACCTTC

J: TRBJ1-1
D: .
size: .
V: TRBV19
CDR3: CASRAGPGGPMNTEAFF
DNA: TGTGCCAGTAGAGCGGGCCCCGGGGGGCCCATGAACACTGAAGCTTTCTTT

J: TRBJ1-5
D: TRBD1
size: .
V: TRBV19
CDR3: CASKVDRDYQPQHF
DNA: TGTGCCAGTAAGGTGGACAGGGACTATCAGCCCCAGCATTTT

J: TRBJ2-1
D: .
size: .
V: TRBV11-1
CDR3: CASGLVYEQFF
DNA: TGTGCCAGCGGCCTCGTCTATGAGCAGTTCTTC

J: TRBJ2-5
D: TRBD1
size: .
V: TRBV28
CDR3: CASSRPGQGGETQYF
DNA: TGTGCCAGCAGTCGCCCAGGACAGGGCGGAGAGACCCAGTACTTC

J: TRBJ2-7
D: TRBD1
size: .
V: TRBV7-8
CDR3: CASSQGQASSYEQYF
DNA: TGTGCCAGCAGCCAGGGACAGGCGAGCTCCTACGAGCAGTACTTC

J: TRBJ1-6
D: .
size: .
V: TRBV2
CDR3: CASTLDRHLNNSPLHF
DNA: TGTGCCAGCACCCTGGACAGACACCTTAATAATTCACCCCTCCACTTT

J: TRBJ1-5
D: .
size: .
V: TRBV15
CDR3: CATSSLRGGLKPQHF
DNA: TGTGCCACCAGCAGCCTCCGGGGGGGCCTCAAGCCCCAGCATTTT

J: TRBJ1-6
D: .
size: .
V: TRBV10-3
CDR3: CATSRETDNSPLHF
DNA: TGTGCCACCTCCCGGGAGACAGATAATTCACCCCTCCACTTT

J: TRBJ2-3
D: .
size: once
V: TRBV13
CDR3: CASSLGEVSQDTQYF
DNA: TGTGCCAGCAGCTTAGGCGAGGTCTCCCAAGATACGCAGTATTTT

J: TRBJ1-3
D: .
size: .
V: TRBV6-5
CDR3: CASRSRGNTIYF
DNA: TGTGCCAGCAGATCCCGGGGAAACACCATATATTTT

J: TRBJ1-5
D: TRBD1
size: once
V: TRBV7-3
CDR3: CASSSSPTGSDSNQPQHF
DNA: TGTGCCAGCAGCTCGAGCCCGACAGGGTCTGATAGCAATCAGCCCCAGCATTTT

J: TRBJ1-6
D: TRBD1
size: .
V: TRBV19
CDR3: CASSNAGTGNSPLHF
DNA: TGTGCCAGTAGTAATGCCGGGACAGGGAATTCACCCCTCCACTTT

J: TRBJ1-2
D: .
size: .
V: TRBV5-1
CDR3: CASSLLTNYGYTF
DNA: TGCGCCAGCAGCTTGCTAACGAACTATGGCTACACCTTC

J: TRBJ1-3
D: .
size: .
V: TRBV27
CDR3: CASSVGAGNTIYF
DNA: TGTGCCAGCAGTGTGGGTGCCGGGAACACCATATATTTT

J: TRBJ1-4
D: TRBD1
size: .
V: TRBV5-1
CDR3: CASLAGTGDEKLFF
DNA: TGCGCCAGTCTGGCCGGGACAGGGGATGAAAAACTGTTTTTT

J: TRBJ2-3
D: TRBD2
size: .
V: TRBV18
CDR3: CASSLGTSGGTDTQYF
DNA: TGTGCCAGCTCCCTCGGGACTAGCGGGGGCACAGATACGCAGTATTTT